The rows below give T cell receptor beta chains drawn from one sample of a study of cytomegalovirus exposure and HLA in healthy donors. TCRdb's table, derived via immunoSEQ multiplex PCR, lists solely in-frame clones and lacks some. The sample holds approximately 190,000 clones; about 89% are singletons and the top ten take about 1.2%. The sequencing input was PBMCs. Every receptor here comes from a man under 40 in good health and CMV-seronegative. Both conserved end residues are part of each CDR3. Fields, in order: clone size, V gene, J gene, D gene, CDR3 protein, CDR3 DNA. D genes are given only for firm matches. The size entry is marked missing in some rows and otherwise reads once, few, many or a size class.

.	TRBV5-5	TRBJ1-1	.	CASSLSTGNTEAFF	TGTGCCAGCAGCTTATCGACAGGGAACACTGAAGCTTTCTTT
.	TRBV9	TRBJ2-1	.	CASSPGEQIYNEQFF	TGTGCCAGCAGCCCTGGGGAGCAGATATACAATGAGCAGTTCTTC
.	TRBV7-9	TRBJ2-1	.	CASSPLETKYNEQFF	TGTGCCAGCAGCCCGCTTGAGACAAAATACAATGAGCAGTTCTTC
.	TRBV6-1	TRBJ1-2	TRBD1	CASRDRKLDYGYTF	TGTGCCAGCAGGGACAGGAAGTTGGACTATGGCTACACCTTC
.	TRBV18	TRBJ2-7	.	CASSPFVVVNELYEQYF	TGTGCCAGCTCACCTTTTGTGGTGGTGAACGAACTCTACGAGCAGTACTTC
.	TRBV10-3	TRBJ1-2	.	CAIGTPPAGGYTF	TGTGCCATCGGTACTCCCCCCGCGGGTGGCTACACCTTC
.	TRBV7-9	TRBJ2-4	TRBD2	CASSTQGLAGNIQYF	TGTGCCAGCAGTACCCAGGGACTAGCGGGAAACATTCAGTACTTC
.	TRBV11-2	TRBJ1-1	TRBD1	CASSWPQGGMNTEAFF	TGTGCCAGCAGCTGGCCCCAGGGGGGCATGAACACTGAAGCTTTCTTT
.	TRBV18	TRBJ1-1	TRBD1	CASSPGGQGEAFF	TGTGCCAGCTCACCAGGAGGACAGGGTGAAGCTTTCTTT
.	TRBV29-1	TRBJ1-1	.	CSARNSVAEAFF	TGCAGCGCGCGGAATAGCGTCGCTGAAGCTTTCTTT
.	TRBV19	TRBJ2-1	TRBD2	CASSMAGGRGEQFF	TGTGCCAGTAGTATGGCGGGGGGTCGTGGTGAGCAGTTCTTC
.	TRBV7-9	TRBJ1-1	.	CASSPRGGAPEAFF	TGTGCCAGCAGCCCCCGGGGGGGGGCGCCTGAAGCTTTCTTT
once	TRBV7-9	TRBJ1-2	.	CASSLAHRSGYTF	TGTGCCAGCAGCTTAGCCCATAGGAGTGGCTACACCTTC
few	TRBV6-5	TRBJ2-7	TRBD2	CASSQLAGDDEQYF	TGTGCCAGCAGTCAATTAGCGGGAGACGACGAGCAGTACTTC
.	TRBV18	TRBJ1-1	.	CASSPGAAMNTEAFF	TGTGCCAGCTCACCAGGGGCAGCGATGAACACTGAAGCTTTCTTT
.	TRBV19	TRBJ2-7	TRBD1	CASSIVGDRGEQYF	TGTGCCAGTAGTATAGTCGGGGACAGGGGCGAGCAGTACTTC
.	TRBV28	TRBJ1-2	TRBD1	CASSLTGQGIIGYTF	TGTGCCAGCAGTTTAACGGGACAGGGAATCATAGGCTACACCTTC
.	TRBV6-5	TRBJ2-3	.	CATTNLGASTDTQYF	TGTGCCACCACCAATCTGGGGGCTAGCACAGATACGCAGTATTTT
once	TRBV10-2	TRBJ2-3	.	CASTRGPSTDTQYF	TGCGCCAGCACCCGTGGGCCTAGCACAGATACGCAGTATTTT
.	TRBV25-1	TRBJ1-1	.	CASSEVRGRTEAFF	TGTGCCAGCAGTGAAGTGCGGGGGAGGACTGAAGCTTTCTTT
.	TRBV15	TRBJ1-5	TRBD1	CATSATGGQPQHF	TGTGCCACCAGCGCTACAGGGGGTCAGCCCCAGCATTTT
.	TRBV5-1	TRBJ1-4	.	CASSSTATNEKLFF	TGCGCCAGCAGCTCCACAGCAACTAATGAAAAACTGTTTTTT
.	TRBV7-9	TRBJ2-7	TRBD1	CASSLNLRSGQQVPFF	TGTGCCAGCAGCTTAAATCTACGGTCGGGACAGCAGGTCCCTTTCTTC
.	TRBV28	TRBJ2-3	TRBD2	CASSSLRTSGAQYF	TGTGCCAGCAGTTCCTTAAGGACTAGCGGGGCGCAGTATTTT
once	TRBV29-1	TRBJ2-7	TRBD2	CSSIGTSLPYEQYF	TGCAGTAGTATCGGGACTAGCCTTCCCTACGAGCAGTACTTC
.	TRBV18	TRBJ2-1	TRBD2	CASSGTSGTSYNEQFF	TGTGCCAGCTCAGGGACTAGCGGGACATCCTACAATGAGCAGTTCTTC
.	TRBV15	TRBJ2-5	.	CATSRGAGRGGETQYF	TGTGCCACCAGCAGAGGGGCGGGTAGAGGGGGAGAGACCCAGTACTTC
.	TRBV6-6	TRBJ1-2	TRBD1	CASSSSGTGYGYTF	TGTGCCAGCAGCTCCTCCGGGACAGGCTATGGCTACACCTTC
.	TRBV9	TRBJ1-2	.	CASSPHTF	TGTGCCAGCAGCCCTCACACCTTC
.	TRBV29-1	TRBJ2-7	TRBD1	CSVGDRTYEQYF	TGCAGCGTTGGGGACAGGACCTACGAGCAGTACTTC
.	TRBV19	TRBJ2-7	TRBD1	CASSTAPRTGLAEQYF	TGTGCCAGTAGTACTGCACCTCGGACAGGACTTGCCGAGCAGTACTTC
.	TRBV2	TRBJ1-2	.	CASTRDSGRYTF	TGTGCCAGCACGAGGGACTCGGGGCGCTACACCTTC
.	TRBV7-9	TRBJ2-3	TRBD2	CSSSRTSGGAGDTQYF	TGTTCCAGCAGCCGCACTAGCGGGGGGGCTGGAGATACGCAGTATTTT
once	TRBV7-2	TRBJ1-2	.	CASSSPPISYTF	TGTGCCAGCAGCTCCCCCCCTATTAGCTACACCTTC
.	TRBV28	TRBJ1-5	TRBD1	CASSFRGRQRNQPQHF	TGTGCCAGCAGTTTTAGGGGGCGACAGCGTAATCAGCCCCAGCATTTT
.	TRBV28	TRBJ1-1	.	CASTSGGFVIREAFF	TGTGCCAGCACATCGGGGGGCTTTGTAATCCGCGAAGCTTTCTTT
.	TRBV11-3	TRBJ2-7	.	CASAPRGSYEQYF	TGTGCCAGCGCCCCCCGGGGGTCCTACGAGCAGTACTTC
.	TRBV28	TRBJ1-1	.	CASSLRVTEAFF	TGTGCCAGCAGTTTACGTGTCACTGAAGCTTTCTTT
.	TRBV6-6	TRBJ2-2	.	CASEARGKGTGELFF	TGTGCCAGCGAGGCCAGAGGGAAGGGTACCGGGGAGCTGTTTTTT
.	TRBV7-2	TRBJ2-7	TRBD1	CASSLGQGAYEQYF	TGTGCCAGCAGCCTAGGACAGGGGGCCTACGAGCAGTACTTC
few	TRBV7-9	TRBJ1-5	.	CASSSGQNFSPQHF	TGTGCCAGCAGTTCCGGACAGAACTTCAGTCCCCAGCATTTT
.	TRBV9	TRBJ2-5	.	CASSYSTRETQYF	TGTGCCAGCAGCTACTCAACGCGGGAGACCCAGTACTTC
.	TRBV5-1	TRBJ2-2	.	CASSPRGLDHGELFF	TGCGCCAGCAGCCCTCGCGGGCTAGACCACGGGGAGCTGTTTTTT
.	TRBV19	TRBJ2-3	.	CASHTRKATDTQYF	TGTGCCAGTCATACTAGGAAAGCCACAGATACGCAGTATTTT
.	TRBV7-2	TRBJ2-4	.	CASSSPDRMDIQYF	TGTGCCAGCAGTTCGCCCGACAGGATGGACATTCAGTACTTC
.	TRBV6-6	TRBJ1-4	.	CASSYIREEELFF	TGTGCCAGCAGTTACATCAGGGAAGAGGAACTGTTTTTT
.	TRBV27	TRBJ2-3	.	CASSPRTTDTQYF	TGTGCCAGCAGTCCGCGAACCACAGATACGCAGTATTTT
once	TRBV7-9	TRBJ2-5	.	CASTQTQGPQETQYF	TGTGCCAGCACTCAGACGCAGGGGCCCCAAGAGACCCAGTACTTC
.	TRBV5-1	TRBJ2-2	.	CATRYTGELIF	TGCGCCACCCGATACACCGGGGAGCTGATTTTT
.	TRBV10-3	TRBJ1-6	.	CAISEAGDRIGNSPLHF	TGTGCCATCAGTGAGGCCGGTGACAGGATAGGTAATTCACCCCTCCACTTT
.	TRBV2	TRBJ1-2	.	CASKQQLLYGYTF	TGTGCCAGCAAGCAACAGCTACTCTATGGCTACACCTTC
.	TRBV11-2	TRBJ2-7	.	CASHLGGGGEQYF	TGTGCCAGCCACTTGGGGGGGGGCGGGGAGCAGTACTTC
.	TRBV15	TRBJ1-1	.	CATSRDRVNTEAFF	TGTGCCACCAGCAGAGACAGGGTGAACACTGAAGCTTTCTTT
.	TRBV15	TRBJ2-5	.	CATSTGMSGETQYF	TGTGCCACCAGCACCGGGATGAGCGGGGAGACCCAGTACTTC
.	TRBV7-2	TRBJ2-7	TRBD1	CASSLAFGTGTYEQYF	TGTGCCAGCAGCTTAGCCTTTGGGACAGGCACCTACGAGCAGTACTTC
.	TRBV14	TRBJ2-1	TRBD2	CASSQGLAGVDEQFF	TGTGCCAGCAGCCAGGGACTAGCGGGAGTGGATGAGCAGTTCTTC
.	TRBV7-2	TRBJ2-7	TRBD2	CASSSAGDEQYF	TGTGCCAGCAGCTCGGCGGGGGACGAGCAGTACTTC
once	TRBV7-8	TRBJ2-5	.	CASSLAQLKETQYF	TGTGCCAGCAGCTTAGCACAGCTAAAAGAGACCCAGTACTTC